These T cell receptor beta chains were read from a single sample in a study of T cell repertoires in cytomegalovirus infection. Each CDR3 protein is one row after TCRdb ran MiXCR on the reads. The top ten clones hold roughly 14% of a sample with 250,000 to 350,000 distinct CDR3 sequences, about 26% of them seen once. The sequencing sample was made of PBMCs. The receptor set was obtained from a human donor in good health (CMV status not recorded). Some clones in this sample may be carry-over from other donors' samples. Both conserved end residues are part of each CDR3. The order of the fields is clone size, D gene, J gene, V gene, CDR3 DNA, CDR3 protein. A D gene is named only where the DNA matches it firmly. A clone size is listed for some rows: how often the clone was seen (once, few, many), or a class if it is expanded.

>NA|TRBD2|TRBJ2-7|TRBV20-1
TGCAGTGCTAGGACGCCGGGACTAGCGGGAGGCGAGCAGTACTTC
CSARTPGLAGGEQYF
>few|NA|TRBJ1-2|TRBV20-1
TGCAGTGCTAGAGTGCCTAAGGGTAACTATGGCTACACCTTC
CSARVPKGNYGYTF
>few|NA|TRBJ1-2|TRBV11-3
TGTGCCAGCAGCTTTGAAATGGCAGGGTTTGGCTACACCTTC
CASSFEMAGFGYTF
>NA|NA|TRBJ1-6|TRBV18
TGTGCCAGCTCACCTCAAGCCGGCTCCTATAATTCACCCCTCCACTTT
CASSPQAGSYNSPLHF
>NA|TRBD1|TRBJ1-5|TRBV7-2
TGTGCCAGCAGCGCGGACAGGCATTATAATCAGCCCCAGCATTTT
CASSADRHYNQPQHF
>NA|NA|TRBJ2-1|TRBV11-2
TGTGCCAGCAGCTTAGCAAAGAGGGCCGCCTACAATGAGCAGTTCTTC
CASSLAKRAAYNEQFF
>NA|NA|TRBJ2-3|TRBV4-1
TGCGCCAGCAGCCACAACTCCGACATAGGCACAGATACGCAGTATTTT
CASSHNSDIGTDTQYF
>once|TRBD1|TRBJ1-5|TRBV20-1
TGCAGTGCTAGAGCAGGGGGAGATCAGCCCCAGCATTTT
CSARAGGDQPQHF
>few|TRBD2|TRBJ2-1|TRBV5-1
TGCGCCAGCAGCACTACTAGCGGGGGCTACAATGAGCAGTTCTTC
CASSTTSGGYNEQFF
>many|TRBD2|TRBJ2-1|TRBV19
TGTGCCAGTAGTATGTTAGGCGGGAGGTCCTACAATGAGCAGTTCTTC
CASSMLGGRSYNEQFF
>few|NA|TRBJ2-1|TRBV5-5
TGTGCCAGCAGCTCACCGGGGGGGACAGGTAGAAATGAGCAGTTCTTC
CASSSPGGTGRNEQFF
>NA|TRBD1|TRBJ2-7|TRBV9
TGTGCCAGCTCCGGGGGGACAGGGGGCTCCTACGAGCAGTACTTC
CASSGGTGGSYEQYF
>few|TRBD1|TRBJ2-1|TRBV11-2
TGTGCCAGCAGCCCTTACCCCTCCGGGACAGAGAATGAGCAGTTCTTC
CASSPYPSGTENEQFF
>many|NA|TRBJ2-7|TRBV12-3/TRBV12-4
TGTGCCAGCGTGGGGGGCGGCAGGGGGATCCGGGAGCAGTACTTC
CASVGGGRGIREQYF
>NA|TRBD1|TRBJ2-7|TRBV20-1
TGCAGTGCTGATCCCGGACAGGGCAACTACGAGCAGTACTTC
CSADPGQGNYEQYF
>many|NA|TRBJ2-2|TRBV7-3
TGTGCCAGCAGCGGGGGACCCCGAGAAACCGGGGAGCTGTTTTTT
CASSGGPRETGELFF
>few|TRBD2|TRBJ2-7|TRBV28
TGTGCCACGAAGTTGCTAGCGGGGGGATACGAGCAGTACTTC
CATKLLAGGYEQYF
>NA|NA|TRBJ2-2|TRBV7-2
TGTGCCAGCAGCTTAGCGGGACCGACGATCAGGACCGGGAAGCTGTTTTTT
CASSLAGPTIRTGKLFF
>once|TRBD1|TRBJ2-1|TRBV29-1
TGCAGCGTCGCCAGGGGGACAGGGGGGGTTAATGAGCAGTTCTTC
CSVARGTGGVNEQFF
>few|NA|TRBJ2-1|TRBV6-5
TGTGCCAGCAGTTTTACGGCGGATCGTTACAATGAGCAGTTCTTC
CASSFTADRYNEQFF
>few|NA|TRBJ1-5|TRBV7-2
TGTGCCAGCAGCCCTTTTAGCAATCAGCCCCAGCATTTT
CASSPFSNQPQHF
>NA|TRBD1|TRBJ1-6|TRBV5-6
TGTGCCAGCAGCCATCTGGACAGGAGCTCCTATAATTCACCCCTCCACTTT
CASSHLDRSSYNSPLHF
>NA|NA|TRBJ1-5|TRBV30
TGTGCCTGGAGTAGGGGGGGAGCCAGCTGGGAGCAGCCCCAGCATTTT
CAWSRGGASWEQPQHF
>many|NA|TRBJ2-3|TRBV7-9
TGTGCCATGGAGGGAAAGGGAACAGATACGCAGTATTTT
CAMEGKGTDTQYF
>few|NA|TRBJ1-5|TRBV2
TGTGCCAGCTCACCCCTGCCCAATCAGCCCCAGCATTTT
CASSPLPNQPQHF
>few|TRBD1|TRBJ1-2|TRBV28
TGTGCCAGCAGTTCTCGACAGGGTACTGTTTTTTATGGCTACACCTTC
CASSSRQGTVFYGYTF
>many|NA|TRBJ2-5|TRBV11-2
TGTGCCAGCAGCTCGAGCGGAGAGACCCAGTACTTC
CASSSSGETQYF
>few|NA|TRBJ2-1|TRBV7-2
TGTGCCAGCAGCTTAGCGATCGGGGGAGGCGCCTACAATGAGCAGTTCTTC
CASSLAIGGGAYNEQFF
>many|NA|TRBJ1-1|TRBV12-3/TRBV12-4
TGTGCCAGCACCCTGGGGGGAGGCGCTGAAGCTTTCTTT
CASTLGGGAEAFF
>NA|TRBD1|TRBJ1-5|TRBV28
TGTGCCAGCACCGGGACAGGGAATCAGCCCCAGCATTTT
CASTGTGNQPQHF
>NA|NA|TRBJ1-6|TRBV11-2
TGTGCCAGCAGGAATATCGCCGACTTAACCGGGACCAATTCACCCCTCCACTTT
CASRNIADLTGTNSPLHF
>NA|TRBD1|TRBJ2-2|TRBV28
TGTGCCAGCAGTTTATGGTCGGGGACAGGGGTTACCGGGGAGCTGTTTTTT
CASSLWSGTGVTGELFF
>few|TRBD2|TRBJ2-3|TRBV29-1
TGCAGCGGGGAACTAGCGGATACGCAGTATTTT
CSGELADTQYF
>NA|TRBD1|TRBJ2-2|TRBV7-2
TGTGCCAGCAGCTCAGATCGTGTCAGGGGGCACACCGGGGAGCTGTTTTTT
CASSSDRVRGHTGELFF
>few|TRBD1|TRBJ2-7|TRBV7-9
TGTGCCAGCAGCCCGGGACAGGGGATCTCCTACGAGCAGTACTTC
CASSPGQGISYEQYF
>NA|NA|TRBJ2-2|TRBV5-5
TGTGCCAGCAGCTTGGGACCTCCTACCGGGGAGCTGTTTTTT
CASSLGPPTGELFF
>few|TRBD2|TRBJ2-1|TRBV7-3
TGTGCCAGCAGCCTCGCCGGCGGGGGGAGCTCCTACAATGAGCAGTTCTTC
CASSLAGGGSSYNEQFF
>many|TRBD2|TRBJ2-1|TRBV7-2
TGTGCCAGCAGCCAGGGACTAGCGGGTTGGTATGAGCAGTTCTTC
CASSQGLAGWYEQFF
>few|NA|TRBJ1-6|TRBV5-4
TGTGCCAGCAGCTTGGAACAGGCGGATAATTCACCCCTCCACTTT
CASSLEQADNSPLHF
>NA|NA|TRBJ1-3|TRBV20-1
TGCAGTGCTAGCTCGGGTGACTCTGGAAACACCATATATTTT
CSASSGDSGNTIYF
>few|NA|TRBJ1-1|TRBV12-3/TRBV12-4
TGTGCCAGCAGCCGGGACGGGATGAACACTGAAGCTTTCTTT
CASSRDGMNTEAFF
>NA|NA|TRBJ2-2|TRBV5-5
TGTGCCAGCAGCTTGGATCCAGGTTTCCCGAACACCGGGGAGCTGTTTTTT
CASSLDPGFPNTGELFF
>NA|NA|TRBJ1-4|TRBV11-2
TGTGCCAGCAGCTTAGGAACGTTGGGAACTAATGAAAAACTGTTTTTT
CASSLGTLGTNEKLFF
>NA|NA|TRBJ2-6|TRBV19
TGTGCCAGTAGTGCAGGCGACTCTGGGGCCAACGTCCTGACTTTC
CASSAGDSGANVLTF
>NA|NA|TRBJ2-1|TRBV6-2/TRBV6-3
TGTGCCAGCCAAAAAGGGTCTACCGGAGAGCAGTTCTTC
CASQKGSTGEQFF
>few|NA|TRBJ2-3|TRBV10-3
TGTGCCATCAGTGAGTCGACTCAAGATACGCAGTATTTT
CAISESTQDTQYF
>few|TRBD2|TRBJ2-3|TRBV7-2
TGTGCCAGCAGCCCAGGACTAGCGGGAGTTGTCACAGATACGCAGTATTTT
CASSPGLAGVVTDTQYF